The 31 T cell receptor beta chains in this list originate from one sample, sequenced in a study of CD8 T cells in ankylosing spondylitis. TCRdb processed the 5' RACE reads anew with MiXCR; each CDR3 protein has one entry. The table includes roughly 190,000 distinct CDR3 sequences, about 13% detected once. The sequenced sample was blood, either unsorted or a sorted T cell fraction (not recorded which). The receptors were sampled from a male donor with ankylosing spondylitis or in good health (not recorded which).

V and J are TRBV3-1 and TRBJ2-1; tentatively, D is TRBD2 (6 bases). CDR3 length equals 15 residues. Looked up from germline, CDR1 is LGHDT and CDR2 is YNNKEL (reference sequence). V dropped 3 bases and J dropped 6 bases, with 15 bases sitting between them. CDR3 sequence: CASSQVGGTTNEQFF. The CDR3 bases are TGTGCCAGCAGCCAGGTCGGGGGTACCACCAATGAGCAGTTCTTC.

The chain couples TRBV29-1 to TRBJ1-2, with a tentative D call TRBD1 (5 bases). The ends were cut back, 7 bases at V and 2 bases at J, with 23 bases in the middle. There are 16 residues in the CDR3. Germline CDR1 is SQVTM and CDR2 is ANQGSEA. The CDR3 bases are TGCAGCGCTGATATACCGAAGGTGGGACTCAACTATGGCTACACCTTC. Translated: CSADIPKVGLNYGYTF.

This clonotype was observed a handful of times. The V call is TRBV6-1, the J call TRBJ1-5; D is uncertain. CDR1 and CDR2 (germline): MNHNS, SASEGT. Deletions cut 2 bases from V and 3 bases from J, with 2 bases between. The CDR3 extends over 12 amino acids. In DNA form, the CDR3 reads TGTGCCAGCAGTGAATTCAATCAGCCCCAGCATTTT. Its translation is CASSEFNQPQHF.

This clonotype was seen only a few times. V gene TRBV3-1 combines with J gene TRBJ2-7; D is perhaps TRBD1 or TRBD2 (5 bases each). Trimming removed 4 bases at V and 8 bases at J, with 12 bases between. This CDR3 comprises 12 residues. Germline lookup yields CDR1 LGHDT and CDR2 YNNKEL (reference sequence). CDR3 nucleotides: TGTGCCAGCAGCCCGTGGGGGAGAAAGCAGTACTTC. It is translated as CASSPWGRKQYF.

A few counts support this clonotype. The rearrangement joins TRBV7-2 to TRBJ1-1; a weak D match, TRBD1 (5 bases). The germline V gene has CDR1 SGHTA and CDR2 FQGNSA. Trimming pared 1 base from V and 0 bases from J, leaving 12 bases between. This CDR3 spans 16 amino acids. The CDR3 reads CASSLETRGLNTEAFF. CDR3 DNA: TGTGCCAGCAGCTTAGAAACACGGGGGTTGAACACTGAAGCTTTCTTT.

The chain joins TRBV4-1 to TRBJ2-3; D not resolved. Germline CDR1 reads MGHRA; CDR2 reads YSYEKL. The CDR3 is 12 residues long. With 0 bases removed from V and 7 bases from J, the gap between germline ends came to 5 bases. CDR3 region: CASSQDSYTQYF. CDR3 nucleotide sequence: TGCGCCAGCAGCCAAGATAGCTATACGCAGTATTTT.

This clonotype came up a few times. This chain connects TRBV11-2 to TRBJ2-2; 9 bases match TRBD1. The CDR3 loop spans 15 amino acids. CDR1 SGHAT and CDR2 FQNNGV come from the germline V gene. J lost 1 base, V lost 5 bases, and 2 bases had no gene match. The CDR3 bases are TGTGCCAGCAGCCCGGACAGGGGGAACACCGGGGAGCTGTTTTTT. Protein sequence: CASSPDRGNTGELFF.

The chain links TRBV20-1 to TRBJ1-1, with 9 bases lining up with TRBD1. Germline lookup yields CDR1 DFQATT and CDR2 SNEGSKA (reference sequence). Trimming cost V 6 bases and J 0 bases; bases outside gene matches: 8. This CDR3 has 15 amino acids. The CDR3 reads CSADRGGGMNTEAFF. The DNA for the CDR3 is TGCAGTGCGGACAGGGGAGGTGGGATGAACACTGAAGCTTTCTTT.

The V call is TRBV21-1, the J call TRBJ2-5. TRBV21-1 is designated a pseudogene. The CDR3 runs to 14 residues. The CDR3, as DNA: TGTGCCAGCAGCAAAGAGATCAGACAAGAGACCCAGTACTTC. Protein sequence: CASSKEIRQETQYF.

This chain links TRBV3-1 with TRBJ1-5; D remains unclear. The CDR3 sequence is 15 residues long. V lost 3 bases and J lost 2, with 11 bases in between. Germline V gene lookup returns CDR1 LGHDT and CDR2 YNNKEL (reference sequence). In DNA form, the CDR3 reads TGTGCCAGCAGCCATTCGCGGCAGCGCAATCAGCCCCAGCATTTT. Protein sequence: CASSHSRQRNQPQHF.

V and J are TRBV11-2 and TRBJ2-1; D gene uncertain. Germline V lookup: CDR1 SGHAT, CDR2 FQNNGV. This CDR3 contains 14 residues. V lost 3 bases, J lost 4 bases, and 10 bases lay in between. CDR3 sequence: CASSLQALYNEQFF. In nucleotides, the CDR3 is TGTGCCAGCAGCTTGCAAGCTCTGTACAATGAGCAGTTCTTC.

The chain employs TRBV6-5 and TRBJ1-4; D ambiguous. Germline values: CDR1 MNHEY, CDR2 SVGAGI. The CDR3 runs to 13 residues. V lost 3 bases and J 7 bases, leaving 9 bases between the germline ends. Here the CDR3 reads CASSYGLSEKLFF. The DNA for the CDR3 is TGTGCCAGCAGTTATGGGCTCTCTGAAAAACTGTTTTTT.

This clonotype turned up a few times. This chain joins TRBV5-5 and TRBJ2-3; D not resolved. Trimming took 1 base from V and 0 from J, leaving 12 bases between them. There are 16 residues in the CDR3. Germline V gene sequence: CDR1 SGHKS, CDR2 YYEKEE (reference sequence). CDR3 coding DNA: TGTGCCAGCAGCTTGCCGGGCCTAAGGAGCACAGATACGCAGTATTTT. This translates into CASSLPGLRSTDTQYF.

The table lists this clonotype with a few counts. The gene calls are TRBV12-3 or TRBV12-4 and TRBJ2-7; possible D gene TRBD1, 5 bases. The CDR3 length is 13 residues. V was clipped by 8 bases and J by 2 bases, with 13 bases between them. Here the CDR3 reads CASSWGSAYEQYF. DNA for the CDR3: TGTGCCAGCTCTTGGGGCTCCGCCTACGAGCAGTACTTC.

The table lists this clonotype with a few counts. The chain is built from TRBV7-9 and TRBJ2-7; D ambiguous. Germline V gene lookup returns CDR1 SEHNR and CDR2 FQNEAQ (reference sequence). V gave up 4 bases and J gave up 0 bases, with 10 bases separating them. The CDR3 contains 14 residues. This CDR3 is CASSSSRTSYEQYF. In nucleotides, the CDR3 is TGTGCCAGCAGCTCATCACGTACCTCCTACGAGCAGTACTTC.

The genes are TRBV6-1 and TRBJ2-3; 7 bases fit TRBD1. The V gene's germline CDR1 is MNHNS and CDR2 SASEGT. Trimming cost V 7 bases and J 4 bases; bases outside gene matches: 11. This CDR3 is 15 amino acids long. The DNA of the CDR3 is TGTGCCAGCACACCGACAGGGTACGGGGCAGATACGCAGTATTTT. This gives the protein CASTPTGYGADTQYF.

The chain links TRBV15 to TRBJ2-3; D not certain. The V end lost 10 bases, the J end lost 0 bases, and 11 bases lay between the germline ends. Looked up from germline, CDR1 is LNHNV and CDR2 is YYDKDF (reference sequence). The CDR3 covers 13 residues. For the CDR3, the DNA is TGTGCCATCCGGCGTGAAAGCACAGATACGCAGTATTTT. This gives the protein CAIRRESTDTQYF.

The genes are TRBV5-1 and TRBJ2-1; 12 bases agree with TRBD2. V lost 3 bases, J lost 8 bases, and 9 bases stayed unmatched. Germline V CDR1 and CDR2: SGHRS, YFSETQ. This CDR3 is 16 amino acids long. Written as DNA, the CDR3 is TGCGCCAGCAGCTCCACCGGGACTAGCGGGTGGGATGAGCAGTTCTTC. It encodes CASSSTGTSGWDEQFF.

This clonotype appeared many times. The chain joins TRBV25-1 to TRBJ2-5; D uncertain. V lost 2 bases and J 5 bases, leaving 0 bases between the germline ends. The CDR3 contains 10 residues. Germline assignment: CDR1 MGHDK and CDR2 SYGVNS. The CDR3, as DNA: TGTGCCAGCAGTGAAGAGACCCAGTACTTC. Protein product: CASSEETQYF.

This clonotype was found many times. The chain couples TRBV5-1 to TRBJ1-6, with D uncertain. Germline V gene sequence: CDR1 SGHRS, CDR2 YFSETQ. The CDR3 spans 16 residues. V was clipped by 0 bases and J by 11 bases, with 18 bases between them. The CDR3: CASSLGGDSEGTPLHF. CDR3 nucleotide sequence: TGCGCCAGCAGCTTGGGAGGAGACTCCGAGGGAACACCCCTCCACTTT.

The table lists this clonotype with a few counts. The chain uses TRBV29-1 and TRBJ1-2; no definite D call. Trimming removed 3 bases at V and 8 bases at J, with 10 bases between. CDR1 and CDR2 from the germline V gene are SQVTM and ANQGSEA. The CDR3 contains 11 residues. The CDR3 here is CSVEIRGGYTF. CDR3 in DNA: TGCAGCGTTGAGATTAGAGGGGGCTACACCTTC.

This clonotype has only a few counts. V usage is TRBV11-2 and J usage is TRBJ1-1; D gene uncertain. The V end lost 0 bases, the J end lost 0 bases, and 20 bases lay between the germline ends. The CDR3 runs 19 residues. CDR1 and CDR2 from the germline V gene are SGHAT and FQNNGV. CDR3 in amino acids: CASSLDGWGEKTMNTEAFF. The DNA for the CDR3 is TGTGCCAGCAGCTTAGATGGATGGGGTGAGAAAACAATGAACACTGAAGCTTTCTTT.

This clonotype was seen at least ten times. The V gene is TRBV20-1, the J gene TRBJ2-7; D is tentatively TRBD1 or TRBD2 (5 bases each). The CDR3 contains 13 residues. The V end lost 5 bases, the J end lost 3 bases, and 14 bases lay between the germline ends. Germline V gene sequence: CDR1 DFQATT, CDR2 SNEGSKA (reference sequence). CDR3 in DNA: TGCAGTGCTCGGGACCTTAACGTCTACGAGCAGTACTTC. Its translation is CSARDLNVYEQYF.

The CDR3 sequence: CSVVSGQGNTGELFF. CDR3 coding DNA: TGCAGCGTTGTTAGCGGACAGGGGAACACCGGGGAGCTGTTTTTT. The chain couples TRBV29-1 to TRBJ2-2; TRBD1 aligns across 8 bases. The CDR3 runs 15 residues. From germline, CDR1 is SQVTM and CDR2 ANQGSEA. Trimming at V came to 4 bases and at J to 1 base, leaving 5 bases not matched to a gene.

This clonotype occurred many times. The chain employs TRBV27 and TRBJ1-2; TRBD1 matches 7 bases. Germline assignment: CDR1 MNHEY and CDR2 SMNVEV (reference sequence). The CDR3 has 13 residues. Trimming cost V 4 bases and J 4 bases; bases outside gene matches: 3. CDR3: CASSSGTVYGYTF. DNA for the CDR3: TGTGCCAGCAGTTCCGGGACAGTCTATGGCTACACCTTC.

J is TRBJ2-7 and V is TRBV20-1; TRBD1 matches 8 bases. The CDR3 sequence is 12 residues long. Germline V CDR1 and CDR2: DFQATT, SNEGSKA (reference sequence). Trimming removed 6 bases from V and 3 bases from J; junction bases left unmatched: 4. DNA for the CDR3: TGCAGTGCAACTGGACAGGGCTACGAGCAGTACTTC. It yields the protein CSATGQGYEQYF.

A word on this clonotype: An end of the junction differs from the germline gene, which may be a read error. The V call is TRBV3-1, the J call TRBJ2-3; D gene unclear. CDR1 and CDR2 (germline): LGHDT, YNNKEL (reference sequence). This CDR3 spans 19 amino acids. The CDR3 DNA reads as TGTGCCTGCAGCAAGCGCGGTGTCACTCCCCTTGTTGACACAGATACGCAGTATTTT. Protein product: CACSKRGVTPLVDTDTQYF.

The chain recombines TRBV7-8 with TRBJ2-1, with 12 bases fitting TRBD1. CDR3 length equals 17 residues. V lost 1 base and J lost 5; bases outside the gene matches: 6. Germline-derived CDR1 and CDR2 are SGHVS and FQNEAQ. CDR3 residues: CASSLVGTGGPHNEQFF. The CDR3 coding sequence is TGTGCCAGCAGCTTAGTGGGGACAGGGGGCCCCCACAATGAGCAGTTCTTC.

This clonotype has a count of ten or more. The rearrangement uses TRBV7-9 and TRBJ2-7; D call uncertain. The V end lost 1 base, the J end lost 7 bases, and 11 bases lay between the germline ends. CDR1 is SEHNR, CDR2 FQNEAQ, per germline (reference sequence). The CDR3 loop spans 13 amino acids. CDR3 DNA sequence: TGTGCCAGCAGCTTAGAACAAGAGAGTGAGCAGTACTTC. Its translation is CASSLEQESEQYF.

The chain employs TRBV29-1 and TRBJ2-2, with TRBD1 matching 8 bases. V gave up 0 bases and J gave up 5 bases; unmatched junction bases: 2. Germline V CDR1 and CDR2: SQVTM, ANQGSEA. CDR3 length: 14 residues. CDR3 DNA sequence: TGCAGCGTTGAAGAGCAGGGGGCAACCGGGGAGCTGTTTTTT. Encoded protein: CSVEEQGATGELFF.

The sample holds a few counts of this clonotype. This chain links TRBV20-1 with TRBJ2-5; possibly TRBD1 for D (6 bases). V lost 0 bases to trimming and J lost 3 bases, with 17 bases between them. Germline-derived CDR1 and CDR2 are DFQATT and SNEGSKA (reference sequence). CDR3 length equals 16 residues. CDR3 loop: CSARDLGHLLEETQYF. In nucleotides, the CDR3 is TGCAGTGCTAGAGATCTGGGACACCTTTTGGAAGAGACCCAGTACTTC.